One sample yielded the 21 T cell receptor beta chains listed below, sequenced in a study of human T cells and chemical hapten exposure. TCRdb itself ran the RACE reads through MiXCR, one entry per CDR3 protein. The table shows more than 65,000 distinct CDR3 sequences, with around 30% occurring only once. Stated time point: patch test 1, 2 weeks after DPC sensitization. As to treatment: therapeutic diphenylcyclopropenone sensitization with weekly scalp DPC. The sample was whole blood, taken in connection with sensitization to the hapten diphenylcyclopropenone (DPC). These receptors came from a middle-aged man with alopecia areata. Some clones in this sample may be carry-over from other donors' samples.

This clonotype was seen more than once but under ten times. This chain links TRBV4-1 with TRBJ2-7, with D tentatively TRBD2 (5 bases). CDR3 length equals 12 residues. V lost 7 bases and J lost 11, with 18 bases in between. CDR1 is MGHRA, CDR2 YSYEKL, per germline. The CDR3 protein is CASKKIRKEEYF. Written as DNA, the CDR3 is TGCGCCAGCAAGAAGATTCGTAAGGAGGAGTACTTC.

This chain joins TRBV5-1 and TRBJ1-1; D is unresolved. Per germline, CDR1 SGHRS and CDR2 YFSETQ. V was cut by 3 bases and J by 0 bases, with 9 bases left in between. The CDR3 is 14 amino acids. The CDR3 DNA is TGCGCCAGCAGCTCGGACGGAATGAACACTGAAGCTTTCTTT. Its translation: CASSSDGMNTEAFF.

This rearrangement joins TRBV28 to TRBJ2-6, with 7 bases aligning to TRBD1. With 7 bases clipped from V and 3 bases from J, the junction kept 6 bases outside the gene matches. The CDR3 contains 15 residues. Germline V lookup: CDR1 MDHEN, CDR2 SYDVKM. This chain's CDR3 is CASKTTGIGANVLTF. The CDR3 DNA reads TGTGCCAGCAAAACGACAGGGATTGGGGCCAACGTCCTGACTTTC.

This clonotype has a count of ten or more. This chain uses TRBV27 with TRBJ2-7; D is perhaps TRBD1 or TRBD2 (6 bases each). Trimming cost V 4 bases and J 0 bases, with 19 bases left between them. The V gene's germline CDR1 is MNHEY and CDR2 SMNVEV (reference sequence). The CDR3 spans 17 residues. The CDR3 protein is CASSSFGGQTSSYEQYF. CDR3 nucleotides: TGTGCCAGCAGTTCTTTTGGGGGGCAGACCAGCTCCTACGAGCAGTACTTC.

This clonotype was counted between two and nine times. The rearrangement uses TRBV6-2 or TRBV6-3 and TRBJ2-7; 12 nucleotides match TRBD2. The germline V gene encodes CDR1 MNHEY and CDR2 SVGEGT. The CDR3 runs 16 residues. The J segment lost 1 base and the V segment lost 7 bases, leaving 8 bases of the junction unmatched. The CDR3 here is CASTNQGLAGSYEQYF. The CDR3 coding sequence is TGTGCCAGCACCAACCAAGGACTAGCGGGATCCTACGAGCAGTACTTC.

This clonotype was detected only once. The junction departs from the called germline gene at one end, perhaps through a read error. This CDR3 is CASSPWSNTETFF. The CDR3 region has the DNA TGCGCCAGCAGCCCGTGGAGCAACACTGAAACTTTCTTT. The gene calls are TRBV4-1 and TRBJ1-1; D gene uncertain. The CDR3 runs to 13 residues. The germline V gene encodes CDR1 MGHRA and CDR2 YSYEKL.

This clonotype was found a few times. The rearrangement joins TRBV12-3 or TRBV12-4 to TRBJ2-1, with TRBD2 matching over 13 bases. Trimming cost V 4 bases and J 1 base; bases outside gene matches: 7. This CDR3 comprises 18 residues. The CDR3 coding sequence is TGTGCCAGCAGTTCCCCCGGGACTAGCGGGACTTCCTACAATGAGCAGTTCTTC. Translating gives CASSSPGTSGTSYNEQFF.

The sample holds many counts of this clonotype. This rearrangement joins TRBV6-1 to TRBJ2-7; TRBD1 matches at 7 bases. Unmatched junction bases numbered 6, after V lost 2 bases and J lost 2 bases. The CDR3 length is 15 residues. CDR1 MNHNS and CDR2 SASEGT come from the germline V gene. CDR3 residues: CASSEILQGAYEQYF. The CDR3 DNA sequence: TGTGCCAGCAGTGAAATATTGCAGGGGGCCTACGAGCAGTACTTC.

This chain uses TRBV5-1 with TRBJ1-1; D is uncertain. Germline CDR1 SGHRS, CDR2 YFSETQ. V was pared by 1 base and J by 1 base, with 5 bases between. The length of the CDR3 is 13 residues. The chain's CDR3 is CASSLWENTEAFF. The CDR3 DNA reads as TGCGCCAGCAGCTTGTGGGAGAACACTGAAGCTTTCTTT.

This clonotype was observed a handful of times. V is TRBV24-1 and J is TRBJ2-3, with a possible D match to TRBD2 (5 bases). Germline values: CDR1 KGHDR, CDR2 SFDVKD. V shed 5 bases and J shed 3 bases, with 17 bases lying between them. The CDR3 spans 16 residues. CDR3 nucleotide sequence: TGTGCCACCAGTGGTCCGGACGGAGGAAGGACAGATACGCAGTATTTT. Its protein is CATSGPDGGRTDTQYF.

The gene calls are TRBV10-3 and TRBJ1-4; no clear D gene. V dropped 10 bases and J dropped 6 bases, with 12 bases sitting between them. The CDR3 loop spans 12 amino acids. In germline, CDR1 is ENHRY, CDR2 SYGVKD. The CDR3 protein is CATRHLDEKLFF. DNA of the CDR3: TGTGCCACCCGACATTTGGATGAAAAACTGTTTTTT.

This clonotype has just a few counts. The gene calls are TRBV11-2 and TRBJ2-3; D is possibly TRBD2 (6 bases). From germline, CDR1 is SGHAT and CDR2 FQNNGV. The CDR3 has 13 amino acids. Trimming shortened V by 4 bases and J by 5 bases, and 10 bases separated the two germline ends. As DNA, the CDR3 is TGTGCCAGCAGCTCTCTAGCGTTAGATACGCAGTATTTT. Translating gives CASSSLALDTQYF. The whole variable domain, remainder taken from reference TRBV11-2 and TRBJ2-3, is EAGVAQSPRYKIIEKRQSVAFWCNPISGHATLYWYQQILGQGPKLLIQFQNNGVVDDSQLPKDRFSAERLKGVDSTLKIQPAKLEDSAVYLCASSSLALDTQYFGPGTRLTVL.

The chain carries TRBV6-6 and TRBJ1-1; no definite D call. Between the trimmed V and J ends, which lost 6 bases and 10 bases, there was a span of 9 bases. From germline, CDR1 is MNHNY and CDR2 SVGAGI (reference sequence). This CDR3 contains 10 residues. CDR3: CASSSNPAFF. In DNA form, the CDR3 reads TGTGCCAGCAGCTCCAACCCAGCTTTCTTT.

This clonotype has a handful of counts. The genes are TRBV28 and TRBJ2-5; TRBD2 aligns across 9 bases. The germline V gene encodes CDR1 MDHEN and CDR2 SYDVKM. Trimming cost V 2 bases and J 5 bases; bases outside gene matches: 12. The CDR3 extends over 17 amino acids. The CDR3 DNA sequence: TGTGCCAGCAGTTTAGTGGGGGGGCTAGCGGGATCGGAGACCCAGTACTTC. Translated: CASSLVGGLAGSETQYF.

The rearrangement joins TRBV9 to TRBJ2-1; 9 bases line up with TRBD2. V lost 0 bases and J lost 7; bases outside the gene matches: 8. CDR1 and CDR2 from the germline V gene are SGDLS and YYNGEE. The CDR3 contains 16 residues. In DNA, the CDR3 is TGTGCCAGCAGCGTAGGGTCGCTAGCGGGGAGGAATGAGCAGTTCTTC. Its protein product is CASSVGSLAGRNEQFF. Filled out from reference TRBV9 and TRBJ2-1, the complete variable domain reads DSGVTQTPKHLITATGQRVTLRCSPRSGDLSVYWYQQSLDQGLQFLIQYYNGEERAKGNILERFSAQQFPDLHSELNLSSLELGDSALYFCASSVGSLAGRNEQFFGPGTRLTVL.

This clonotype was seen a handful of times. The junction and the germline gene differ at one end; a read error may be behind it. The rearrangement joins TRBV7-9 to TRBJ1-3; TRBD1 aligns across 7 bases. Germline CDR1 is SEHNR and CDR2 is FQNEAQ (reference sequence). The CDR3 sequence is 16 residues long. CDR3 DNA: TGTGCCAGCAGCTCAACAGGGGCGCTGTCTGGAAACACCGTATATTTT. This encodes CASSSTGALSGNTVYF.

This clonotype was detected only a few times. The genes are TRBV5-1 and TRBJ2-3, with a tentative D call TRBD1 (5 bases). Trimming pared 7 bases from V and 3 bases from J, leaving 9 bases between. Germline CDR1 is SGHRS and CDR2 is YFSETQ. The CDR3 loop spans 12 amino acids. The CDR3 DNA reads as TGCGCCAGCGGGGCTGGAACAGATACGCAGTATTTT. This translates into CASGAGTDTQYF.

V is TRBV7-9 and J is TRBJ1-1; D is possibly TRBD1 (5 bases). Germline V gene data show CDR1 as SEHNR and CDR2 as FQNEAQ (reference sequence). This CDR3 region has 11 residues. Trimming shortened V by 5 bases and J by 5 bases, and 6 bases separated the two germline ends. CDR3 DNA sequence: TGTGCCAGCAGCGGGGGTACTGAAGCTTTCTTT. As protein: CASSGGTEAFF.

The chain combines TRBV7-9 with TRBJ2-1, with D perhaps TRBD1 (5 bases). Per the germline V gene, CDR1 is SEHNR and CDR2 is FQNEAQ (reference sequence). Trimming pared 1 base from V and 0 bases from J, leaving 13 bases between. This CDR3 spans 17 amino acids. CDR3: CASSLGGVRSSYNEQFF. The CDR3 nucleotides are TGTGCCAGCAGCTTAGGGGGCGTAAGGAGCTCCTACAATGAGCAGTTCTTC.

By share of the sample, this clonotype is medium-sized. This rearrangement joins TRBV7-2 to TRBJ2-1; D call uncertain. The germline V gene has CDR1 SGHTA and CDR2 FQGNSA. The CDR3 consists of 13 residues. Trimming pared 3 bases from V and 6 bases from J, leaving 9 bases between. The CDR3 bases are TGTGCCAGCAGCTTTAACCCTAGCAATGAGCAGTTCTTC. Encoded protein: CASSFNPSNEQFF.

V is TRBV2 and J is TRBJ2-2, with 11 bases fitting TRBD2. CDR1 is SNHLY and CDR2 is FYNNEI in the germline V gene. After removal of 6 bases from V and 1 base from J, the junction contained 4 bases not matched to a gene. There are 16 residues in the CDR3. The CDR3 here is CASRVAGGVNTGELFF. The CDR3 nucleotides read TGTGCCAGCAGAGTAGCGGGAGGGGTGAACACCGGGGAGCTGTTTTTT.